The 6 T cell receptor beta chains below come from one sample, sequenced in a study of cytotoxic CD8 clonotypes in ibrutinib-treated CLL. Only in-frame clones appear in the TCRdb table, and some are missing; sequencing was by immunoSEQ multiplex PCR. The sample yields about 160,000 clones, roughly four fifths seen once. Sequenced material: PBMCs, taken after 12 months of ibrutinib treatment. These receptors were taken from a human donor with chronic lymphocytic leukemia.

This clone was seen more than once but under ten times. This sequence joins TRBV6-5 and TRBJ2-7; D remains unclear. The V end lost 7 bases, the J end lost 2 bases, and 12 bases lay between the germline ends. The CDR3 spans 13 residues. Germline V gene sequence: CDR1 MNHEY, CDR2 SVGAGI. DNA for the CDR3: TGTGCCAGCAACGCAGGTGTTCCCTACGAGCAGTACTTC. It yields the protein CASNAGVPYEQYF.

The chain carries TRBV27 and TRBJ2-2, with 8 nucleotides matching TRBD1. The CDR3 has 16 residues. Losses at the gene ends were 5 bases for V and 1 base for J; bases not matched to a gene: 6. The germline gives CDR1 MNHEY, CDR2 SMNVEV (reference sequence). CDR3 coding DNA: TGTGCCAGCAGTCCCCGGACAGGGAAGAACACCGGGGAGCTGTTTTTT. Its translation is CASSPRTGKNTGELFF.

The V gene is TRBV11-2, the J gene TRBJ2-5; D is unclear. The CDR3 covers 11 residues. Trimming pared 5 bases from V and 6 bases from J, leaving 7 bases between. Germline CDR1 and CDR2: SGHAT and FQNNGV. The CDR3 DNA reads TGTGCCAGCAGCACCACGCAGACCCAGTACTTC. Protein product: CASSTTQTQYF.

The chain employs TRBV11-3 and TRBJ2-5, with 8 bases identical to TRBD2. Germline V gives CDR1 SGHNT, CDR2 YENEEA. The CDR3 contains 14 residues. V lost 5 bases and J lost 5; bases outside the gene matches: 7. This CDR3 is CASSPGGTRETQYF. CDR3 sequence (DNA): TGTGCCAGCAGCCCCGGCGGGACTAGGGAGACCCAGTACTTC.

This CDR3 is CASSPPEGQGRETQYF. The CDR3, as DNA: TGTGCCAGCTCACCACCCGAAGGACAAGGGAGGGAGACCCAGTACTTC. The chain uses TRBV18 and TRBJ2-5, with D maybe TRBD2 (6 bases). The CDR3 length is 16 residues. Trimming removed 0 bases from V and 5 bases from J, with 16 bases in between. Germline V lookup: CDR1 KGHSH, CDR2 LQKENI.

This chain links TRBV9 with TRBJ2-1; 10 bases are a match to TRBD2. This CDR3 is built from 15 residues. V lost 1 base, J lost 6 bases, and 4 bases stayed unmatched. CDR1 and CDR2 (germline): SGDLS, YYNGEE. In DNA, the CDR3 is TGTGCCAGCAGCGTACAAGCGGGAGGGTTCAATGAGCAGTTCTTC. Translation: CASSVQAGGFNEQFF.